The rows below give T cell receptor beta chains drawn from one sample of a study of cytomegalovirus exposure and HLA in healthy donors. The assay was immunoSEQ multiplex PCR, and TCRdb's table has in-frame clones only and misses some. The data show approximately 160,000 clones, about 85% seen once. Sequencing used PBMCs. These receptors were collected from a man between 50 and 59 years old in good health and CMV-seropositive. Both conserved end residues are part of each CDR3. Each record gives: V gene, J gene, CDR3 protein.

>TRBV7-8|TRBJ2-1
CASSLVAGPYNEQFF
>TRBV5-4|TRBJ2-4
CASRDAQGNIQYF
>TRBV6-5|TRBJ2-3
CASSSGLAGGPDTQYF
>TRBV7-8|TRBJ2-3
CASSSYPGQGTDTQYF
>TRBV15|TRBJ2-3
CASAKKGAGTDTQYF
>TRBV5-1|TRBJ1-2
CASSLGGQDYGYTF
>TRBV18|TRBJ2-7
CASSPTGSEQYF
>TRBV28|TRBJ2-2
CASSPRQGPTGELFF
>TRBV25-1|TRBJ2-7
CASSVGRAYEQYF
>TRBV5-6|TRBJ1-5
CASSLAQGSNQPQHF
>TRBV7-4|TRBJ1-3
CASSYRDRGENTIYF
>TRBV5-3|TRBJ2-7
CARSLVAAEQYF
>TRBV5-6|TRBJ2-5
CASSPGLAGTQETQYF